These 20 T cell receptor beta chains originate from one sample sequenced in a study of CD8+CD57+ T cells in acquired aplastic anemia (dated by TCRdb to between 2017 and 2018). The instrument was an Illumina HiSeq 2000. Genomic DNA was used as template for profiling of TCR beta VDJ combinations and CDR3 sequences. The public reads were reanalyzed by TCRdb: fastp trimming at Q25, MiXCR alignment, in-frame beta chains only. Each CDR3 protein gets just one entry, which takes the most common genes and DNA from the rows behind it. The sample data list roughly 150,000 distinct CDR3 sequences, and roughly 48% of these were observed just once. Jointly, the top ten make up 1.1% of the sample. The sequenced sample consisted of sorted CD4+, CD8+, or CD8+CD57+ T cells (not recorded which) from PBMCs. The receptors derive from a human donor in good health.

The chain joins TRBV7-3 to TRBJ2-7; TRBD1 might be the D (6 bases). V lost 11 bases and J 1 base, leaving 15 bases between the germline ends. Per the germline V gene, CDR1 is SGHTA and CDR2 is FQGTGA. The CDR3 runs 13 residues. The chain's CDR3 is CADPRDMSYEQYF. As DNA, the CDR3 is TGTGCCGACCCCCGGGACATGTCCTACGAGCAGTACTTC.

Concerning this clonotype itself: This could be a read error, since a much larger clone is one nucleotide away. The chain couples TRBV6-1 to TRBJ1-1, with unresolved D. V lost 6 bases, J lost 4 bases, and 9 bases lay in between. The CDR3 is 12 amino acids. The V gene's germline CDR1 is MNHNS and CDR2 SASEGT. CDR3 sequence (DNA): TGTGCCAGCAGACGGGGTAGCACTGAAGCTTTCTTT. Translated, it gives CASRRGSTEAFF.

This chain uses TRBV10-2 with TRBJ1-1, with TRBD1 matching over 7 bases. V lost 7 bases and J lost 8; bases outside the gene matches: 10. The CDR3 sequence is 13 residues long. Per germline, CDR1 WSHSY and CDR2 SAAADI. For the CDR3, the DNA is TGCGCCAGCAAGAATTCCCGGACAGGAGAAGCTTTCTTT. Encoded protein: CASKNSRTGEAFF.

J is TRBJ1-5 and V is TRBV5-1; tentatively, D is TRBD1 (6 bases). The CDR3 has 16 amino acids. Trimming took off 7 bases at V and 4 bases at J, with 21 bases between the two ends. The germline CDR1 and CDR2 sequences are SGHRS and YFSETQ. CDR3 residues: CASRPVAGAPNQPQHF. For the CDR3, the DNA is TGCGCCAGCCGCCCAGTAGCGGGGGCGCCGAATCAGCCCCAGCATTTT.

V and J are TRBV10-3 and TRBJ2-2; a possible D gene is TRBD2 (6 bases). The CDR3 covers 13 residues. Germline assignment: CDR1 ENHRY and CDR2 SYGVKD. V gave up 10 bases and J gave up 7 bases, with 16 bases separating them. In DNA form, the CDR3 reads TGTGCCACTATGGGACCGACTAGCGGGGAGCTGTTTTTT. This translates into CATMGPTSGELFF.

The chain has TRBV5-1 and TRBJ2-5; 10 bases are shared with TRBD2. V lost 4 bases to trimming and J lost 5 bases; unmatched junction nucleotides: 8. The CDR3 contains 15 residues. The germline V gene has CDR1 SGHRS and CDR2 YFSETQ. CDR3 residues: CASSLAGVRGETQYF. The CDR3 coding sequence is TGCGCCAGCAGCCTAGCGGGGGTGAGGGGGGAGACCCAGTACTTC. Full variable domain (rest looked up from reference TRBV5-1 and TRBJ2-5): KAGVTQTPRYLIKTRGQQVTLSCSPISGHRSVSWYQQTPGQGLQFLFEYFSETQRNKGNFPGRFSGRQFSNSRSEMNVSTLELGDSALYLCASSLAGVRGETQYFGPGTRLLVL.

The J gene is TRBJ1-1, the V gene TRBV7-6, with 7 bases that match TRBD1. Germline CDR1 SGHVS, CDR2 FNYEAQ. V trimming: 3 bases; J trimming: 7 bases; junction bases outside the gene matches: 5. This CDR3 has 13 residues. The chain's CDR3 is CASSLTGSNEAFF. CDR3 nucleotide sequence: TGTGCCAGCAGCTTGACAGGGTCAAATGAAGCTTTCTTT. The full variable domain, completed using reference TRBV7-6 and TRBJ1-1, is GAGVSQSPRYKVTKRGQDVALRCDPISGHVSLYWYRQALGQGPEFLTYFNYEAQQDKSGLPNDRFSAERPEGSISTLTIQRTEQRDSAMYRCASSLTGSNEAFFGQGTRLTVV.

As for this clonotype: This may come from a read error, since a much larger clone is one base off. The chain uses TRBV25-1 and TRBJ2-7, with D perhaps matching TRBD1 (6 bases). This CDR3 is 15 amino acids long. Germline V gives CDR1 MGHDK, CDR2 SYGVNS. The CDR3 DNA reads as TGTGCCAGCAGTGCGGGACAACCTACCTCCTGCGAGCAGTACTTC. Translated: CASSAGQPTSCEQYF.

The V and J genes are TRBV10-2 and TRBJ2-5; D not resolved. The CDR3 covers 10 residues. The V gene's germline CDR1 is WSHSY and CDR2 SAAADI. Trimming took 8 bases from V and 5 from J, leaving 6 bases between them. CDR3 region: CASGLETQYF. The CDR3 DNA reads TGCGCCAGCGGCCTGGAGACCCAGTACTTC.

The CDR3 DNA is TGTGCCAGCAGCCAGATCTTGGGGGGCAATCAGCCCCAGCATTTT. This sequence encodes CASSQILGGNQPQHF. The chain carries TRBV25-1 and TRBJ1-5; D is possibly TRBD1 (5 bases). Germline values: CDR1 MGHDK, CDR2 SYGVNS. The CDR3 sequence is 15 residues long. Deletions cut 6 bases from V and 2 bases from J, with 14 bases between.

Here the CDR3 reads CASSFAGQWTVAQHF. DNA of the CDR3: TGTGCCAGCTCCTTCGCGGGACAGTGGACGGTCGCCCAGCATTTT. The V gene is TRBV28, the J gene TRBJ1-5; 7 bases are a match to TRBD1. Germline V gene sequence: CDR1 MDHEN, CDR2 SYDVKM. After removal of 8 bases from V and 11 bases from J, the junction contained 18 bases not matched to a gene. CDR3 length: 15 residues.

The gene calls are TRBV7-9 and TRBJ1-2; D gene unclear. Between the trimmed V and J ends, which lost 5 bases and 4 bases, there was a span of 11 bases. Germline CDR1 reads SEHNR; CDR2 reads FQNEAQ (reference sequence). The CDR3 has 13 amino acids. CDR3 protein: CASSAVGRYGYTF. The CDR3 DNA is TGTGCCAGCAGCGCGGTAGGACGCTATGGCTACACCTTC. The full variable domain, in which reference TRBV7-9 and TRBJ1-2 provide the parts outside the CDR3, is DTGVSQNPRHKITKRGQNVTFRCDPISEHNRLYWYRQTLGQGPEFLTYFQNEAQLEKSRLLSDRFSAERPKGSFSTLEIQRTEQGDSAMYLCASSAVGRYGYTFGSGTRLTVV.

Many counts were recorded for this clonotype. This chain joins TRBV11-1 and TRBJ2-3, with TRBD2 matching over 11 bases. Germline values: CDR1 SGHAT, CDR2 FQDESV (reference sequence). The V and J ends lost 4 bases and 4 bases, in that order; junction bases with no gene match: 13. This CDR3 comprises 18 residues. The DNA of the CDR3 is TGTGCCAGCAGCTCCCTAGGCGCTAGCGGGAGGCTCGCAGATACGCAGTATTTT. Translation: CASSSLGASGRLADTQYF.

Regarding this clonotype: This may come from a read error, since a much larger clone is one base off. Here the CDR3 omits its conserved ending phenylalanine or tryptophan, so a read error is the likely source. V usage is TRBV5-4 and J usage is TRBJ2-1; TRBD2 agrees at 10 bases. Per the germline V gene, CDR1 is SGHNT and CDR2 is YYREEE (reference sequence). The trim removed 3 bases at V and 5 bases at J, leaving 11 bases unmatched. The CDR3 sequence is 17 residues long. The CDR3 here is CASSSPSGREGNNEQFS. The CDR3 DNA follows: TGTGCCAGCAGCTCGCCTAGCGGGAGAGAGGGGAACAATGAGCAGTTCTCC.

The genes are TRBV10-1 and TRBJ2-7, with 7 bases aligning to TRBD2. Losses at the gene ends were 10 bases for V and 3 bases for J; bases not matched to a gene: 9. The CDR3 contains 13 residues. Germline V gives CDR1 WNHNN, CDR2 SYGVQD (reference sequence). CDR3 DNA sequence: TGCGCCACCTTATGGGAGGGAAACTACGAGCAGTACTTC. Protein product: CATLWEGNYEQYF.

The table lists this clonotype with many counts. CDR3 amino acids: CASTPLAGVTGSYEQYF. CDR3 nucleotide sequence: TGTGCCAGCACCCCACTAGCGGGAGTTACTGGGTCCTACGAGCAGTACTTC. The chain uses TRBV7-9 and TRBJ2-7, with 11 bases lining up with TRBD2. The CDR3 has 17 amino acids. Germline lookup yields CDR1 SEHNR and CDR2 FQNEAQ (reference sequence). The J segment lost 1 base and the V segment lost 7 bases, leaving 12 bases of the junction unmatched.

Only a few counts were recorded for this clonotype. The chain has TRBV12-3 or TRBV12-4 and TRBJ2-7; D remains ambiguous. The V end lost 5 bases, the J end lost 3 bases, and 11 bases lay between the germline ends. The CDR3 is 13 residues long. In nucleotides, the CDR3 is TGTGCCAGCAGTCTCCAGGCTAGCTACGAGCAGTACTTC. Protein product: CASSLQASYEQYF.

The V gene is TRBV5-1, the J gene TRBJ2-5; D is perhaps TRBD1 or TRBD2 (5 bases each). Trimming stripped 0 bases from V and 5 bases from J, with 14 bases between. The CDR3 is 15 amino acids. CDR1 SGHRS and CDR2 YFSETQ come from the germline V gene. CDR3 protein: CASSLGTGAVETQYF. The CDR3 bases are TGCGCCAGCAGCTTGGGGACTGGGGCGGTGGAGACCCAGTACTTC.

The chain recombines TRBV25-1 with TRBJ2-7; a possible D gene is TRBD1 (5 bases). V gave up 5 bases and J gave up 0 bases, with 14 bases separating them. From germline, CDR1 is MGHDK and CDR2 SYGVNS. CDR3 length equals 15 residues. The CDR3 reads CASSKGAVSSYEQYF. The CDR3 DNA sequence: TGTGCCAGCAGTAAAGGGGCGGTGAGCTCCTACGAGCAGTACTTC.

On this clonotype itself: A single base separates this from a much larger clone, so it may be a read error. CDR3 residues: CASSLEYNTDTQYF. The CDR3 coding sequence is TGCGCCAGCAGCTTGGAGTATAACACAGATACGCAGTATTTT. V gene TRBV5-1 combines with J gene TRBJ2-3; D unresolved. Trimming cost V 0 bases and J 2 bases, with 7 bases left between them. Per germline, CDR1 SGHRS and CDR2 YFSETQ. The CDR3 length is 14 residues. The variable domain in full, with the rest retrieved from reference TRBV5-1 and TRBJ2-3, is KAGVTQTPRYLIKTRGQQVTLSCSPISGHRSVSWYQQTPGQGLQFLFEYFSETQRNKGNFPGRFSGRQFSNSRSEMNVSTLELGDSALYLCASSLEYNTDTQYFGPGTRLTVL.